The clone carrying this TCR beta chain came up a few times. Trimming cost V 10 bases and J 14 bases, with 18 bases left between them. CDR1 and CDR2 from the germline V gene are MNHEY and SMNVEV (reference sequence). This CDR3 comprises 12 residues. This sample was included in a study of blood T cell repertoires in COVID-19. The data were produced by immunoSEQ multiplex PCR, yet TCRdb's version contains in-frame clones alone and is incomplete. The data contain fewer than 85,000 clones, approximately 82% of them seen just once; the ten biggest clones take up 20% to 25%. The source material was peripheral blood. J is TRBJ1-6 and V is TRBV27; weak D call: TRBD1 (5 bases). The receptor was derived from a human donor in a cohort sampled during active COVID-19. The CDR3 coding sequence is TGTGCCACCAGCGCCCCGACGGGGGCCCTCCACTTT. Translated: CATSAPTGALHF.